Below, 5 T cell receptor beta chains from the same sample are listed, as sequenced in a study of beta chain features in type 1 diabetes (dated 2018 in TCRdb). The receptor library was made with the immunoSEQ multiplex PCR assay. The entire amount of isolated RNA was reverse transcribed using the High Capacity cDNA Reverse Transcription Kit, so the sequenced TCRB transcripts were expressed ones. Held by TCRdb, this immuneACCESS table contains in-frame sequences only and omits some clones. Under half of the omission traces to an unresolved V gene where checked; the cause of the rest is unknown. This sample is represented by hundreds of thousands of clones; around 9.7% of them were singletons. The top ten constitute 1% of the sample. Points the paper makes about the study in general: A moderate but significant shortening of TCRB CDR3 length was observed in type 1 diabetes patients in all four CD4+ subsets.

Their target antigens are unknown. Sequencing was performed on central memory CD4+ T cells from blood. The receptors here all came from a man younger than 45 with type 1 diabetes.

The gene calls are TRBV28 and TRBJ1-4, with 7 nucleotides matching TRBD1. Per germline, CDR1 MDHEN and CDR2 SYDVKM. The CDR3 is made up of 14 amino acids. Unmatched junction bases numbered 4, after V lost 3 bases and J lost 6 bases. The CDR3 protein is CASSLTGLDEKLFF. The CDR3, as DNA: TGTGCCAGCAGTTTGACAGGGCTGGATGAAAAACTGTTTTTT.

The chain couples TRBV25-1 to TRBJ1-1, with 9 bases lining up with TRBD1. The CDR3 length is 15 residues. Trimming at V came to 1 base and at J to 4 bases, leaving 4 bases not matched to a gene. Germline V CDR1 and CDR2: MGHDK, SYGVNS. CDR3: CASSESHRGLTEAFF. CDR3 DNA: TGTGCCAGCAGTGAATCCCACAGGGGGCTCACTGAAGCTTTCTTT.

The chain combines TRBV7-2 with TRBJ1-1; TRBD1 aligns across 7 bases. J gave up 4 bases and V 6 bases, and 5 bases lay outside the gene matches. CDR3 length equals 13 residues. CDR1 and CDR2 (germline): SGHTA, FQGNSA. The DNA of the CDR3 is TGTGCCAGCAGGGATACAGGGGCCACTGAAGCTTTCTTT. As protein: CASRDTGATEAFF. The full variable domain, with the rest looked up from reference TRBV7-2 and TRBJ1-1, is GAGVSQSPSNKVTEKGKDVELRCDPISGHTALYWYRQSLGQGLEFLIYFQGNSAPDKSGLPSDRFSAERTGGSVSTLTIQRTQQEDSAVYLCASRDTGATEAFFGQGTRLTVV.

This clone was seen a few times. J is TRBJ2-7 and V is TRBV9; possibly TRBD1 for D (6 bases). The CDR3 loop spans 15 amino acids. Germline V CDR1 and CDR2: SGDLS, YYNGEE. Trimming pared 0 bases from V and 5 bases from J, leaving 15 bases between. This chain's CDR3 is CASSVDMIQGDEQYF. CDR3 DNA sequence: TGTGCCAGCAGCGTAGATATGATACAGGGAGACGAGCAGTACTTC.

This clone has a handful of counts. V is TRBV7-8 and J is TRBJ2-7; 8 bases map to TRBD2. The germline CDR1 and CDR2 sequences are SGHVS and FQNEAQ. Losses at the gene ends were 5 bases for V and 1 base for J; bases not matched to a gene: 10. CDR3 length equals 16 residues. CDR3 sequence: CASSTKGVAGSYEQYF. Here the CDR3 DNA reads TGTGCCAGCAGCACCAAGGGGGTAGCGGGGTCCTACGAGCAGTACTTC.